This T cell receptor (beta chain) was captured by sequencing in a study of blood T cell repertoires in COVID-19 (TCRdb year 2020). About the study as a whole: Collaborator samples came from the United States, Italy and Spain and covered acute and convalescent phases of COVID-19. The material from the prospective study consisted of cDNA or gDNA derived from T cells, B-cell-depleted T cells, or PBMCs. Deeply sampled blood TCRbeta repertoires from subjects exposed to, actively infected with, or recovered from COVID-19 were included in the dataset. The samples were drawn from the first 160 participants of the ongoing ImmuneRACE study and from 1,200 or so subjects provided by 6 global collaborators. A freely available public database, intended as a resource for researchers studying the immune response to SARS-CoV-2, is where the repertoires were released. Where available, HLA class I and class II types were obtained from metadata supplied by the sample provider rather than from assay-based typing. Sample metadata almost always included a de-identified subject ID, COVID-19 status, age in years and sex. The paper as a whole reports these results and caveats: Clinical and demographic metadata were provided uncurated, with the amount varying by source and participant.

TCRbeta CDR3 regions were amplified from genomic DNA by means of the immunoSEQ Assay, a bias-controlled multiplex PCR. Per the source publication's procedure: The number of nucleated cells in each sample was estimated by amplification of reference gene primers within the assay. To quantify the absolute abundance of each unique TCRbeta CDR3 rearrangement, sequence reads were collapsed and filtered. For each sample, productive Simpson clonality was calculated as the square root of Simpson's diversity index over productive rearrangements. Held by TCRdb, this immuneACCESS table contains in-frame sequences only and omits some clones. Under half of the omission traces to an unresolved V gene where checked; the cause of the rest is unknown. From that table come the V and J calls and clone size; the DNA was used to work out D and trimming. This sample comprises 200,000 to 250,000 clones, nearly 90% of them detected only once. Roughly 15% of the sample is held by the ten biggest clonotypes.

Details on this clone: This receptor's antigen is unknown. Base qualities are missing; no much larger clone stands one base away.

Enrolling through a virtual design, the prospective study's participants ranged in age from roughly 18 to 89 years and lived across about two dozen United States geographic areas. To assign participants to cohorts, the prospective study relied on clinical history that participants themselves reported in a screening survey and a study questionnaire. Exposed participants were defined as having been in contact with someone with a PCR-confirmed or clinician-diagnosed COVID-19 case within 2 weeks of study entry. In the prospective study, whole blood, serum and a nasopharyngeal or oropharyngeal swab were collected from each participant by mobile phlebotomists. Additional blood draws and questionnaires over an approximately two-month period could optionally be provided by prospective study participants. Blood samples from the prospective study were shipped frozen or at room temperature prior to DNA extraction.

Reading the germline V gene (reference sequence) gives CDR1 MNHEY and CDR2 SMNVEV. Relative to germline, V is 3 bases shorter and J is 0 bases shorter, with 19 bases between their ends. The CDR3 spans 18 residues, from the cysteine through the phenylalanine. The read is trimmed to its CDR3 DNA, 54 bases read in frame from base 1. The sequence was obtained from a man aged 30 to 39 who had been exposed to COVID-19. The chain is encoded by TRBV27 joined to TRBJ2-3; TRBD2 is a weak D gene call, 6 bases matching. Sequencing input: PBMCs or T cells enriched from blood (not recorded which). The CDR3 protein sequence reads: CASSLRSLAVTSTDTQYF. The bases read TGTGCCAGCAGTTTGAGGAGCTTAGCGGTGACTAGCACAGATACGCAGTATTTT.